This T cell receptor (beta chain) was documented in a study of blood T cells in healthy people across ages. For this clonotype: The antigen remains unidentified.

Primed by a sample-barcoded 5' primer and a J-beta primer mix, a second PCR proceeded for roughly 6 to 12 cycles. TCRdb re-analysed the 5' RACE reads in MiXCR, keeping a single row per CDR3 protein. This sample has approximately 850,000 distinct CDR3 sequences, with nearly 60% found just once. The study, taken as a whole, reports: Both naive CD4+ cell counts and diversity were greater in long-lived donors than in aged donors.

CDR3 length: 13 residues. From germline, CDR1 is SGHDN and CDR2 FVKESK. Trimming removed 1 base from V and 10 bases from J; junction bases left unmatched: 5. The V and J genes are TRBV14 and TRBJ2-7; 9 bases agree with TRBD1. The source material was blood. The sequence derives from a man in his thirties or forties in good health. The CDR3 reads CASSQVGTGFQYF. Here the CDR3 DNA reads TGTGCCAGCAGCCAAGTGGGGACAGGGTTCCAGTACTTC. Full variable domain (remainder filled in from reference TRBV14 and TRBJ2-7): EAGVTQFPSHSVIEKGQTVTLRCDPISGHDNLYWYRRVMGKEIKFLLHFVKESKQDESGMPNNRFLAERTGGTYSTLKVQPAELEDSGVYFCASSQVGTGFQYFGPGTRLTVT.